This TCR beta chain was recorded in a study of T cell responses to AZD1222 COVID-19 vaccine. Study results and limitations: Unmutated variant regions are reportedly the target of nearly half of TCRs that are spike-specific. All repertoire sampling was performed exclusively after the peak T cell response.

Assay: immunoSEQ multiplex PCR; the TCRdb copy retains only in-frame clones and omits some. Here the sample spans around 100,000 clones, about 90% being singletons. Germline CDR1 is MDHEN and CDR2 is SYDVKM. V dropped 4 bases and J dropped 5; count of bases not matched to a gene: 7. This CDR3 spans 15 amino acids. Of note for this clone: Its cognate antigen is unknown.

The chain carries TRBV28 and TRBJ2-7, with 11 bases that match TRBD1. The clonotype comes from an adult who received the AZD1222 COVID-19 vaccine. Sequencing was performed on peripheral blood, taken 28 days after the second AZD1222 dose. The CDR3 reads CASSSPGTGGHEQYF. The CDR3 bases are TGTGCCAGCAGTTCCCCCGGGACAGGGGGACACGAGCAGTACTTC.